Sequencing of this T cell receptor (beta chain) was carried out in a study of immune evolution from preneoplasia to lung adenocarcinoma. Study findings and constraints: Later-stage lesions appeared to have more T cells, more diversity, less clonality.

Some clones are missing from TCRdb's copy, which holds only in-frame ones; the method was immunoSEQ multiplex PCR. The profile shows thousands of clones, 86% of them singletons. The V gene lost 3 bases and the J gene lost 0 bases, with 9 bases spanning the gap. This CDR3 comprises 15 residues. Per germline, CDR1 SGHAT and CDR2 FQNNGV. This clone was found once. As yet, its antigen is unknown. The same CDR3 is also encoded by other DNA sequences in this sample. Histologic diagnosis was independently verified by two lung pathologists. The sequencing sample was made of FFPE minimally invasive lung adenocarcinoma tissue. This clonotype originated in a donor at least 70 years old with lung adenocarcinoma. The rearrangement uses TRBV11-2 and TRBJ1-3; weak D call: TRBD1 (5 bases). CDR3 DNA: TGTGCCAGCAGCTTGGGGGGTTACTCTGGAAACACCATATATTTT. Translation gives CASSLGGYSGNTIYF.